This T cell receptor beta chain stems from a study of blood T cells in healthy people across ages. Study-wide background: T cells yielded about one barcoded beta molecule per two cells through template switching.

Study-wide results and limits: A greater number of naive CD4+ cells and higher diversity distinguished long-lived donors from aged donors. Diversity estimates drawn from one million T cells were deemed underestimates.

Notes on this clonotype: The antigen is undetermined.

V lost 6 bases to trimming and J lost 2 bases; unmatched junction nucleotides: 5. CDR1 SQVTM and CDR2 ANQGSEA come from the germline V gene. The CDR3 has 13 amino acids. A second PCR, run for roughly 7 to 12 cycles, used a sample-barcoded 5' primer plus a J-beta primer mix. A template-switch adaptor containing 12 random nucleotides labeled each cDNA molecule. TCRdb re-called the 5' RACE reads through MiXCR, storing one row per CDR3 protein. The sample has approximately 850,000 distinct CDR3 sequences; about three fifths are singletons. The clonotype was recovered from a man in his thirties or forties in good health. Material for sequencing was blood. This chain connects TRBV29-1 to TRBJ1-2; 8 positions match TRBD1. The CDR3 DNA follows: TGCAGCGTCTCTAGGACAGGGAACTATGGCTACACCTTC. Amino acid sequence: CSVSRTGNYGYTF.